Listed below are T cell receptor beta chains from one sample, sequenced in a study of T cell repertoires in cytomegalovirus infection. TCRdb redid the calling of the reads with MiXCR, one entry per CDR3 protein. The repertoire holds fewer than 1,000,000 distinct CDR3 sequences, about 33% seen once, with around an eighth in the top ten. These receptors are not linked to any known antigen. Sample: cultured CD8+ T cells from PBMCs, taken from culture after CMV antigen stimulation. The receptors were gathered from a human donor in good health (CMV status not recorded). Some clones in this sample may be carry-over from other donors' samples. Each CDR3 is given with its conserved first and last residue. A D gene is named only where the DNA matches it firmly.

TRBV4-3	TRBJ2-1	18	TRBD2	CASSHASGGTSSYNEQFF
TRBV4-1	TRBJ1-1	15	NA	CASSQGIRGNTEAFF
TRBV7-2	TRBJ2-1	16	TRBD2	CASSSQRGGTYNEQFF
TRBV9	TRBJ2-2	15	TRBD1	CASSLDRGESGELFF
TRBV4-2	TRBJ1-2	15	TRBD1	CASSQLRGGQNGYTF
TRBV4-1	TRBJ2-1	13	TRBD2	CASSQVGRAEQFF
TRBV9	TRBJ2-3	15	NA	CASSVEAARTDTQYF
TRBV12-5	TRBJ2-1	17	NA	CASGFWVEGHRDDEQFF
TRBV20-1	TRBJ2-7	14	NA	CSAPAGTGAVEQYF
TRBV19	TRBJ1-5	17	NA	CASSTDGPLGGNQPQHF
TRBV15	TRBJ2-1	15	NA	CATSTSRGTWGEQFF
TRBV7-4	TRBJ2-5	14	NA	CASSTGTYQETQYF
TRBV5-8	TRBJ2-5	15	TRBD2	CASSSAGGPEETQYF
TRBV7-2	TRBJ2-2	16	TRBD2	CASSPLAGAVAGELFF
TRBV24-1	TRBJ2-1	15	TRBD1	CATSDPGQGSHEQFF
TRBV20-1	TRBJ1-6	14	TRBD1	CSATQGQHNSPLHF
TRBV19	TRBJ2-7	13	NA	CASSQFFGYEQYF
TRBV28	TRBJ2-3	16	TRBD1	CASSFQKTGGADTQYF
TRBV5-5	TRBJ1-2	16	NA	CASSLEEGWGYYGYTF
TRBV7-2	TRBJ2-2	15	NA	CASSLDAGAVGELFF
TRBV5-4	TRBJ2-2	12	TRBD2	CASGRGTGELFF
TRBV9	TRBJ1-1	13	NA	CVSSVGQNTEAFF
TRBV7-9	TRBJ2-3	16	TRBD2	CASSFPTSGGADTQYF
TRBV12-3/TRBV12-4	TRBJ1-1	13	NA	CASSPGGFTEAFF
TRBV28	TRBJ1-2	13	NA	CASSLWGTDGYTF
TRBV29-1	TRBJ2-1	17	TRBD2	CSVVESRVSGGHNEQFF
TRBV7-6	TRBJ2-7	12	NA	CASSLGFSEQYF
TRBV7-8	TRBJ2-3	15	TRBD1	CASSLRQGITDTQYF
TRBV6-2/TRBV6-3	TRBJ2-5	11	NA	CARMMRGTQYF
TRBV6-1	TRBJ2-2	18	TRBD2	CASSEAPAGGPSTGELFF
TRBV7-2	TRBJ1-3	16	TRBD1	CASRETGARGGNTIYF
TRBV7-9	TRBJ1-5	15	TRBD1	CARRAGTDSNQPQHF
TRBV3-1	TRBJ2-6	18	TRBD1	CASSPDRVPTSGANVLTF
TRBV9	TRBJ2-3	13	NA	CASSVVVRGEQYF
TRBV4-3	TRBJ2-1	15	NA	CASSPRGGNYNEQFF
TRBV10-3	TRBJ1-1	15	NA	CAISEPGQMNTESFF
TRBV7-3	TRBJ2-7	15	NA	CVSSASGVPTYEQYF
TRBV6-6	TRBJ1-1	12	NA	CAIAQVRTEAFF
TRBV12-3/TRBV12-4	TRBJ2-3	14	NA	CASSAGRSTDTQYF
TRBV9	TRBJ2-1	14	TRBD2	CASREGLAVNEQFF
TRBV7-2	TRBJ1-2	15	TRBD1	CASSPPDRGDRGYTF